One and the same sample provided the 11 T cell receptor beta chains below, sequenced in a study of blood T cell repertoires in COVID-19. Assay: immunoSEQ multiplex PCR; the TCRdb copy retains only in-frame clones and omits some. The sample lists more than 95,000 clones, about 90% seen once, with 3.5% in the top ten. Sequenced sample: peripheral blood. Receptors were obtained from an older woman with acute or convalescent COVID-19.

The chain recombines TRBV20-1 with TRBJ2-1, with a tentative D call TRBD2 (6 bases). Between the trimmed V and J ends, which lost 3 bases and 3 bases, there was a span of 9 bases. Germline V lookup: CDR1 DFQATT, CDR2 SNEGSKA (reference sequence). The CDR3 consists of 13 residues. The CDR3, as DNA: TGCAGTGCTAGTGGCGGGAACTACAATGAGCAGTTCTTC. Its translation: CSASGGNYNEQFF.

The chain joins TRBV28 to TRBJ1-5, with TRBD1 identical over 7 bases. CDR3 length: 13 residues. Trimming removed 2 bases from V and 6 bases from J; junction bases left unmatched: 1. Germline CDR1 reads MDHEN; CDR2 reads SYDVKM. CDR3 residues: CASSLDRAQPQHF. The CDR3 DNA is TGTGCCAGCAGTTTAGACAGGGCTCAGCCCCAGCATTTT.

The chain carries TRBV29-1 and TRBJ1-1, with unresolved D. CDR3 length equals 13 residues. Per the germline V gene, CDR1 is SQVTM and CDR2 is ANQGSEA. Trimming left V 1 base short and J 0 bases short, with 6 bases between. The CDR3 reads CSVEGYLNTEAFF. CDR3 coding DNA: TGCAGCGTTGAAGGGTACTTGAACACTGAAGCTTTCTTT.

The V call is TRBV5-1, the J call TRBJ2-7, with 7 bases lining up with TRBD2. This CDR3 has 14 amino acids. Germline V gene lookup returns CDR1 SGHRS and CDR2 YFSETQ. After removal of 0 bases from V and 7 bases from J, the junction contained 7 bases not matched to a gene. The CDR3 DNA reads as TGCGCCAGCAGCTTGGGTGGACTAGGCGGGGAGCAGTACGTC. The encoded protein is CASSLGGLGGEQYV.

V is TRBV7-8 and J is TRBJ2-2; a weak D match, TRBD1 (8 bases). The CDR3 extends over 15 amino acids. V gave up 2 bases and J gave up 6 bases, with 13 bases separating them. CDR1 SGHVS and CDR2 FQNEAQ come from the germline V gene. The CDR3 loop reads CASSLRTGRAGELFF. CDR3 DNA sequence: TGTGCCAGCAGCTTACGGACAGGGAGGGCCGGGGAGCTGTTTTTT.

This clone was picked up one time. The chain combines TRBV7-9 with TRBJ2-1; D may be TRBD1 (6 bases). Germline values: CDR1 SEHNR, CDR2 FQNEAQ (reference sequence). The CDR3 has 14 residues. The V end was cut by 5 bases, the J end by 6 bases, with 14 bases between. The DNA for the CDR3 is TGTGCCAGCAGCACTCACAGGGTGAGCAATGAGCAGTTCTTC. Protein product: CASSTHRVSNEQFF.

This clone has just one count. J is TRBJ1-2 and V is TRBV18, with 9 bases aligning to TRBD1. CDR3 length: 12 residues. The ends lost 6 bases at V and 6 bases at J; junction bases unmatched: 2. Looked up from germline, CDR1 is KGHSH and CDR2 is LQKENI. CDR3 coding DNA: TGTGCCAGCTCTCGGGACAGGGATGGCTACACCTTC. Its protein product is CASSRDRDGYTF.

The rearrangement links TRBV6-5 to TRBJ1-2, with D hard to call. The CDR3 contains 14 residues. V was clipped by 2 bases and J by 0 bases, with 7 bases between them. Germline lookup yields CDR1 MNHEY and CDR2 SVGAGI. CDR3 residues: CASSYLNTNYGYTF. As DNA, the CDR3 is TGTGCCAGCAGTTACCTTAACACTAACTATGGCTACACCTTC.

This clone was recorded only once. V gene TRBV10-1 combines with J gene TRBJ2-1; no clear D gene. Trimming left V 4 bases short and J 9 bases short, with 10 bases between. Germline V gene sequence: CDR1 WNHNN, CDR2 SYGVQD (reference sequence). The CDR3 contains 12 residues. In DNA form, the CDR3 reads TGCGCCAGCAGTGGACACCGACCTGAGCAGTTCTTC. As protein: CASSGHRPEQFF.

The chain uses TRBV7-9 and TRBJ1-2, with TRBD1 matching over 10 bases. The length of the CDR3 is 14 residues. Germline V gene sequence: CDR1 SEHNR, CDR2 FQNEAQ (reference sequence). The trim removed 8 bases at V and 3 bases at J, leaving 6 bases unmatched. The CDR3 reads CASAGQGKDYGYTF. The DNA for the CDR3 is TGTGCCAGCGCGGGACAGGGGAAGGACTATGGCTACACCTTC.

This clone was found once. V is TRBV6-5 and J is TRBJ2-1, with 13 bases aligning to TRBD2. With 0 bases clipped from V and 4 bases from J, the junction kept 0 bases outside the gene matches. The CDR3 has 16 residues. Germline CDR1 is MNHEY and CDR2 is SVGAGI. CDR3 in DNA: TGTGCCAGCAGTTACTCACTAGCGGGAGGGTACAATGAGCAGTTCTTC. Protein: CASSYSLAGGYNEQFF.